This T cell receptor (beta chain) was identified in a study of sequential checkpoint blockade in melanoma. The data were produced by immunoSEQ multiplex PCR, yet TCRdb's version contains in-frame clones alone and is incomplete. Of fewer than 35,000 clones in the sample, 86% were seen once. This clone appeared once. Described treatment: randomized to nivolumab then ipilimumab (arm A) or the reverse (arm B). The material sequenced was CD8+ T cells sorted from blood (inferred from file names), taken from a patient given nivolumab and ipilimumab in sequence. The receptor was derived from a human donor with melanoma.

DNA for the CDR3: TGTGCCACCAGCAGAGACCCGTACGAGCAGTACTTC. It translates to CATSRDPYEQYF. The gene calls are TRBV15 and TRBJ2-7; D gene unclear. Germline CDR1 LNHNV, CDR2 YYDKDF (reference sequence). Trimming removed 0 bases at V and 4 bases at J, with 4 bases between. This CDR3 region has 12 residues.